The 20 T cell receptor beta chains given below trace back to one sample, sequenced in a study of T cell repertoires in cytomegalovirus infection. Each CDR3 protein gets one entry after TCRdb re-called the reads with MiXCR. Of hundreds of thousands of distinct CDR3 sequences listed, under 20% were seen once; the top ten hold around 11%. The sequenced sample was PBMCs. These receptors originate from a human donor in good health (CMV status not recorded). Some clones in this sample may be carry-over from other donors' samples.

This clonotype was detected a few times. This chain uses TRBV19 with TRBJ1-1; no firm D call. V was shortened by 5 bases and J by 4 bases, with 11 bases between the two germline ends. Germline CDR1 and CDR2: LNHDA and SQIVND (reference sequence). The CDR3 length is 13 residues. The CDR3 DNA is TGTGCCAGTAGTGCCCGGGCCCTCACTGAAGCTTTCTTT. Translated: CASSARALTEAFF.

This clonotype was seen ten or more times. The chain carries TRBV2 and TRBJ2-1; 10 nucleotides align to TRBD1. Germline-derived CDR1 and CDR2 are SNHLY and FYNNEI. Trimming removed 1 base from V and 9 bases from J; junction bases left unmatched: 6. The CDR3 length is 15 residues. CDR3 DNA sequence: TGTGCCAGCAGTGAAGAGGCGACAGGGGGCAGTGAGCAGTTCTTC. It encodes CASSEEATGGSEQFF.

A few counts support this clonotype. J is TRBJ2-7 and V is TRBV20-1, with D tentatively TRBD2 (6 bases). Trimming took 4 bases from V and 0 from J, leaving 16 bases between them. Per germline, CDR1 DFQATT and CDR2 SNEGSKA (reference sequence). This CDR3 spans 15 amino acids. In DNA form, the CDR3 reads TGCAGTGCTATGGACTATTCGGGCGGCTCCTACGAGCAGTACTTC. It specifies CSAMDYSGGSYEQYF.

This chain connects TRBV20-1 to TRBJ2-3; the match to TRBD2 covers 7 bases. The CDR3 spans 14 residues. V lost 4 bases, J lost 1 base, and 5 bases stayed unmatched. Per the germline V gene, CDR1 is DFQATT and CDR2 is SNEGSKA (reference sequence). CDR3 in amino acids: CSATSGAGTDTQYF. The CDR3 coding sequence is TGCAGTGCTACGAGCGGGGCTGGCACAGATACGCAGTATTTT.

This clonotype was detected a few times. The rearrangement joins TRBV6-6 to TRBJ1-5; 7 bases map to TRBD1. This CDR3 is 18 amino acids long. The ends lost 1 base at V and 0 bases at J; junction bases unmatched: 9. Germline CDR1 is MNHNY and CDR2 is SVGAGI (reference sequence). This CDR3 reads CASSYWGQLGYSNQPQHF. The CDR3 nucleotides are TGTGCCAGCAGTTACTGGGGACAGTTAGGATATAGCAATCAGCCCCAGCATTTT.

This clonotype was seen a few times. The chain has TRBV20-1 and TRBJ1-1; possible D gene TRBD1, 5 bases. The CDR3 has 12 residues. Germline V gene lookup returns CDR1 DFQATT and CDR2 SNEGSKA (reference sequence). V lost 8 bases and J lost 4, with 14 bases in between. CDR3 DNA sequence: TGCAGTTGGGACGCGGGGGGCACTGAAGCTTTCTTT. This translates into CSWDAGGTEAFF.

This clonotype was detected many times. The chain recombines TRBV7-2 with TRBJ2-7; TRBD2 matches 9 bases. The CDR3 is 15 amino acids. Germline V gene lookup returns CDR1 SGHTA and CDR2 FQGNSA. Germline trimming cut 4 bases from V and 3 bases from J; bases unmatched to any gene: 7. CDR3 loop: CASSYGTSRYYEQYF. Written as DNA, the CDR3 is TGTGCCAGCAGCTACGGGACTAGCCGGTACTACGAGCAGTACTTC.

This clonotype was seen ten or more times. V gene TRBV28 combines with J gene TRBJ1-1; TRBD1 agrees at 7 bases. The CDR3 has 15 residues. In germline, CDR1 is MDHEN, CDR2 SYDVKM. V lost 3 bases, J lost 7 bases, and 11 bases stayed unmatched. CDR3 nucleotides: TGTGCCAGCAGTTTCGAGTCAGGGGGAAATGGTGAAGCTTTCTTT. This gives the protein CASSFESGGNGEAFF. The full variable domain, completed using reference TRBV28 and TRBJ1-1, is DVKVTQSSRYLVKRTGEKVFLECVQDMDHENMFWYRQDPGLGLRLIYFSYDVKMKEKGDIPEGYSVSREKKERFSLILESASTNQTSMYLCASSFESGGNGEAFFGQGTRLTVV.

This clonotype occurred a few times. This chain joins TRBV27 and TRBJ1-4, with unresolved D. CDR1 MNHEY and CDR2 SMNVEV come from the germline V gene (reference sequence). The V and J ends lost 3 bases and 5 bases respectively, with 7 bases between them. CDR3 length: 13 residues. The DNA for the CDR3 is TGTGCCAGCAGTTTGGTTGGGAATGAAAAACTGTTTTTT. Translating it yields CASSLVGNEKLFF.

The chain couples TRBV7-2 to TRBJ1-6, with D perhaps matching TRBD1 (5 bases). The ends were cut back, 0 bases at V and 4 bases at J, with 19 bases in the middle. This CDR3 is built from 19 residues. Looked up from germline, CDR1 is SGHTA and CDR2 is FQGNSA. The CDR3, as DNA: TGTGCCAGCAGCTTAGCGATTCCCGACAGAAGAAGATATAATTCACCCCTCCACTTT. It translates to CASSLAIPDRRRYNSPLHF.

V is TRBV28 and J is TRBJ2-5; possibly TRBD2 for D (6 bases). Germline loops: CDR1 MDHEN, CDR2 SYDVKM. V lost 5 bases and J 0 bases, leaving 10 bases between the germline ends. The CDR3 covers 14 residues. CDR3 protein: CASSGGTDQETQYF. In DNA form, the CDR3 reads TGTGCCAGCAGTGGGGGGACGGACCAAGAGACCCAGTACTTC.

This chain connects TRBV9 to TRBJ2-1; a possible D gene is TRBD2 (6 bases). With 0 bases removed from V and 4 bases from J, the gap between germline ends came to 14 bases. Germline V gene sequence: CDR1 SGDLS, CDR2 YYNGEE. This CDR3 spans 16 amino acids. This chain's CDR3 is CASSVGGDGSYNEQFF. In DNA, the CDR3 is TGTGCCAGCAGCGTAGGGGGGGACGGGTCTTACAATGAGCAGTTCTTC.

In its sample, this clonotype was seen a few times. The chain uses TRBV7-6 and TRBJ2-1; D uncertain. CDR1 is SGHVS, CDR2 FNYEAQ, per germline. V was clipped by 0 bases and J by 5 bases, with 14 bases between them. The CDR3 is 16 amino acids. CDR3 nucleotide sequence: TGTGCCAGCAGCTTAGCCGTCAGGATGGAAAACAATGAGCAGTTCTTC. It yields the protein CASSLAVRMENNEQFF. The complete variable domain, with remaining parts taken from reference TRBV7-6 and TRBJ2-1, reads GAGVSQSPRYKVTKRGQDVALRCDPISGHVSLYWYRQALGQGPEFLTYFNYEAQQDKSGLPNDRFSAERPEGSISTLTIQRTEQRDSAMYRCASSLAVRMENNEQFFGPGTRLTVL.

This clonotype was seen at least ten times. The genes are TRBV6-1 and TRBJ2-5; perhaps TRBD2 as D (5 bases). The CDR3 has 13 amino acids. Trimming cost V 8 bases and J 3 bases, with 13 bases left between them. Per the germline V gene, CDR1 is MNHNS and CDR2 is SASEGT. The CDR3 reads CASAGDWKETQYF. The CDR3 bases are TGTGCCAGCGCGGGTGATTGGAAAGAGACCCAGTACTTC.

The table lists this clonotype with many counts. This chain connects TRBV11-1 to TRBJ2-7; TRBD2 matches 9 bases. V shed 4 bases and J 2 bases; nucleotides not matched to a gene: 9. This CDR3 contains 16 residues. Germline values: CDR1 SGHAT, CDR2 FQDESV (reference sequence). The DNA for the CDR3 is TGTGCCAGCAGCTCCCCCATAGCGGGGGCAACCTACGAGCAGTACTTC. Translation: CASSSPIAGATYEQYF.

This clonotype was detected many times. The CDR3 protein is CASSQGVAGGPYNEQFF. For the CDR3, the DNA is TGCGCCAGCAGCCAAGGAGTAGCGGGGGGCCCCTACAATGAGCAGTTCTTC. The chain joins TRBV4-1 to TRBJ2-1, with TRBD2 identical over 10 bases. Unmatched junction bases numbered 5, after V lost 1 base and J lost 2 bases. CDR1 is MGHRA and CDR2 is YSYEKL in the germline V gene. CDR3 length: 17 residues.

As concerns this clonotype: One junction end disagrees with the germline gene, perhaps due to a read error. The chain joins TRBV10-3 to TRBJ1-2; 7 bases map to TRBD1. The CDR3 extends over 13 amino acids. CDR1 is ENHRY, CDR2 SYGVKD, per germline. CDR3 bases: TGTGACATCAGTGAGGGACAGAACTATGGCTACACCTTC. Amino acids: CDISEGQNYGYTF.

Ten or more counts support this clonotype. The chain has TRBV24-1 and TRBJ2-1, with 9 bases that match TRBD2. This CDR3 is 18 amino acids long. The ends lost 4 bases at V and 0 bases at J; junction bases unmatched: 9. Germline CDR1 is KGHDR and CDR2 is SFDVKD. The CDR3 protein is CATSEGSGGPLSYNEQFF. CDR3 DNA: TGTGCCACCAGTGAGGGTAGCGGGGGCCCCCTCTCCTACAATGAGCAGTTCTTC.

This clonotype was seen only a few times. For the CDR3, the DNA is TGCAGCGTTAAAACAGGGGGCTGGAATGAGCAGTTCTTC. It encodes CSVKTGGWNEQFF. This rearrangement joins TRBV29-1 to TRBJ2-1; 9 bases fit TRBD1. The CDR3 consists of 13 residues. The junction had 6 bases not matched to a gene; V was cut back by 5 bases and J by 7 bases. Germline assignment: CDR1 SQVTM and CDR2 ANQGSEA.

This clonotype appeared a few times. The chain links TRBV20-1 to TRBJ2-3; D gene unclear. Germline CDR1 reads DFQATT; CDR2 reads SNEGSKA (reference sequence). This CDR3 has 16 amino acids. V was cut by 6 bases and J by 0 bases, with 19 bases left in between. The CDR3 is CSATLVVRASTDTQYF. DNA for the CDR3: TGCAGTGCCACCCTCGTAGTTAGGGCTAGCACAGATACGCAGTATTTT.